This TCR beta chain was captured in a study of cytomegalovirus exposure and HLA in healthy donors. Study conclusions and caveats: In a later analysis, TCR beta V- and J-gene trimming was associated with a missense DCLRE1C variant.

The CDR3 spans 17 residues. V was pared by 1 base and J by 7 bases, with 17 bases between. CDR1 is SEHNR and CDR2 is FQNEAQ in the germline V gene (reference sequence). On this clone: The antigen is not known.

Both 60 Vbeta primers and 13 Jbeta primers went into the PCR. Profiling relied on immunoSEQ multiplex PCR, and the TCRdb table lists in-frame clones only, not all of them. Here the sample spans 180,000 or so clones, over 75% being singletons. The sequenced sample consisted of PBMCs. V usage is TRBV7-9 and J usage is TRBJ1-6; D is unresolved. This TCR was sampled from a man younger than 35 in good health and CMV-seropositive. The CDR3 spells CASSLGRPGRINSPLHF. The CDR3 DNA is TGTGCCAGCAGCTTAGGGCGCCCGGGAAGAATAAATTCACCCCTCCACTTT.